This T cell receptor (beta chain) stems from a study of blood T cell repertoires in COVID-19. Study-wide context: The analysed material was cDNA or gDNA that came from T cells, B-cell-depleted T cells, or PBMCs.

Enrolled through a virtual design, the participants were between 18 and 89 years of age and came from about two dozen US areas. Participants reported their clinical history, and cohort assignment relied on those reports. The data were produced by immunoSEQ multiplex PCR, yet TCRdb's version contains in-frame clones alone and is incomplete. The table has approximately 270,000 clones, approximately 90% seen once. This clone was seen only once. The sample comprised PBMCs or T cells enriched from blood (not recorded which). This TCR derives from a woman aged 25 to 39 with acute COVID-19.

The CDR3 nucleotides are TGTGCCAGCAGCCGGGGGACAGTTGAGACAGATACGCAGTATTTT. As protein: CASSRGTVETDTQYF. The V and J genes are TRBV9 and TRBJ2-3; D perhaps matches TRBD1 (7 bases). V lost 4 bases and J 3 bases, leaving 15 bases between the germline ends. The CDR3 runs to 15 residues. Germline CDR1 and CDR2: SGDLS and YYNGEE.